The 21 T cell receptor beta chains in this list originate from one sample, sequenced in a study of molecular identifiers for immune sequencing clone quantification. TCRdb re-called the PCR reads through MiXCR, storing one row per CDR3 protein. The sample has about 300,000 distinct CDR3 sequences, about a fifth seen once; the top ten hold approximately 0.85%. Sequencing was performed on naive CD8+ T cells from blood, with Jurkat cell RNA spiked in. Subset reported: FACS-sorted CD8+CD4-CCR7+CD45RA+ naive T cells. The receptors shown here come from a human donor in good health. Some libraries in this study had Jurkat cell RNA spiked in.

Turning to this clonotype: A read error is possible here, since a much larger clone lies one base away. This chain's CDR3 is CASCQVPGQGADTQYF. In DNA, the CDR3 is TGCGCCAGCTGCCAAGTACCGGGACAGGGTGCAGATACGCAGTATTTT. The rearrangement joins TRBV4-1 to TRBJ2-3; the match to TRBD1 covers 9 bases. Germline assignment: CDR1 MGHRA and CDR2 YSYEKL. The CDR3 covers 16 residues.

This clonotype was seen only a few times. Relative to the germline gene, one junction end is altered; a read error may explain this. The V and J genes are TRBV7-9 and TRBJ1-3; unclear D gene. This CDR3 spans 14 amino acids. Germline V gene sequence: CDR1 SEHNR, CDR2 FQNEAQ (reference sequence). The CDR3 nucleotides read TGTGCCAGCAGCTTCGGACCTCCTGGAAGCACCATATATTTT. Translating gives CASSFGPPGSTIYF. The full variable domain, rest sourced from reference TRBV7-9 and TRBJ1-3, is DTGVSQNPRHKITKRGQNVTFRCDPISEHNRLYWYRQTLGQGPEFLTYFQNEAQLEKSRLLSDRFSAERPKGSFSTLEIQRTEQGDSAMYLCASSFGPPGSTIYFGEGSWLTVV.

This clonotype was detected many times. V and J are TRBV2 and TRBJ2-7; D assignment may be TRBD1 or TRBD2 (6 bases each). V shed 6 bases and J shed 6 bases, with 18 bases lying between them. The CDR3 runs to 14 residues. Germline V CDR1 and CDR2: SNHLY, FYNNEI. CDR3 sequence: CASSPGALFREQYF. CDR3 nucleotides: TGTGCCAGCAGCCCGGGGGCCTTGTTCCGCGAGCAGTACTTC. Full variable domain (missing parts from reference TRBV2 and TRBJ2-7): EPEVTQTPSHQVTQMGQEVILRCVPISNHLYFYWYRQILGQKVEFLVSFYNNEISEKSEIFDDQFSVERPDGSNFTLKIRSTKLEDSAMYFCASSPGALFREQYFGPGTRLTVT.

In this sample, this clonotype turned up a few times. The V and J genes are TRBV30 and TRBJ2-2; D not resolved. The CDR3 contains 13 residues. CDR1 and CDR2 from the germline V gene are GTSNPN and SVGIG (reference sequence). Trimming took off 3 bases at V and 1 base at J, with 6 bases between the two ends. The CDR3 DNA follows: TGTGCCTGGAGAATTGTGAACACCGGGGAGCTGTTTTTT. As protein: CAWRIVNTGELFF.

At least ten counts were recorded for this clonotype. V and J are TRBV30 and TRBJ2-2; 7 bases align to TRBD1. After removal of 5 bases from V and 5 bases from J, the junction contained 8 bases not matched to a gene. Germline-derived CDR1 and CDR2 are GTSNPN and SVGIG (reference sequence). The length of the CDR3 is 14 residues. The CDR3 DNA reads as TGTGCCTGGGCACAGGGGTTTGGTACCGGGGAGCTGTTTTTT. As protein: CAWAQGFGTGELFF.

This clonotype was picked up many times. The chain recombines TRBV19 with TRBJ2-5; weak D call: TRBD1 (5 bases). The CDR3 runs to 15 residues. The V and J ends lost 6 bases and 1 base respectively, with 15 bases between them. The V gene's germline CDR1 is LNHDA and CDR2 SQIVND (reference sequence). The CDR3 loop is CASRPTTGSQETQYF. The CDR3 bases are TGTGCCAGTAGGCCTACCACAGGATCCCAAGAGACCCAGTACTTC.

This clonotype was seen a few times. Given the absence of the conserved phenylalanine or tryptophan at the CDR3 end, a read error is likely. The chain couples TRBV13 to TRBJ2-7, with D possibly being TRBD1 or TRBD2 (5 bases each). Between the trimmed V and J ends, which lost 5 bases and 1 base, there was a span of 9 bases. Germline CDR1 and CDR2: PRHDT and FYEKMQ (reference sequence). This CDR3 has 13 residues. The CDR3 DNA follows: TGTGCCAGCAGCCTGGGACGATCCTACGAGCAGTACCTC. This sequence encodes CASSLGRSYEQYL.

Many counts were recorded for this clonotype. This chain uses TRBV4-3 with TRBJ1-2; D gene uncertain. Germline V CDR1 and CDR2: LGHNA, YSLEER. CDR3 length: 13 residues. The V end was cut by 0 bases, the J end by 5 bases, with 7 bases between. The CDR3 coding sequence is TGCGCCAGCAGCCAAGATCGGGGATATGGCTACACCTTC. Amino acid sequence: CASSQDRGYGYTF.

The chain uses TRBV9 and TRBJ2-7, with D maybe TRBD1 (6 bases). V was pared by 0 bases and J by 3 bases, with 13 bases between. This CDR3 region has 15 residues. Germline V gene data show CDR1 as SGDLS and CDR2 as YYNGEE. DNA of the CDR3: TGTGCCAGCAGCGTAGGTGGGACAACAGACTACGAGCAGTACTTC. Translating it yields CASSVGGTTDYEQYF.

This clonotype appeared a single time. A much larger clone differs by one base, so this may be a read error. V usage is TRBV6-5 and J usage is TRBJ2-7; TRBD2 aligns across 7 bases. This CDR3 has 14 residues. Germline V gene data show CDR1 as MNHEY and CDR2 as SVGAGI. The CDR3 sequence: CASSYSLGGDERYF. The CDR3 region has the DNA TGTGCCAGCAGTTACTCGCTGGGAGGGGACGAGCGGTACTTC.

In its sample, this clonotype was seen a few times. The V call is TRBV6-2 or TRBV6-3, the J call TRBJ1-5; 9 bases align to TRBD1. Germline lookup yields CDR1 MNHEY and CDR2 SVGEGT. Unmatched junction bases numbered 8, after V lost 2 bases and J lost 0 bases. The CDR3 is 18 residues long. The DNA for the CDR3 is TGTGCCAGCAGTTACAACCGGGACAGGGAAAATAGCAATCAGCCCCAGCATTTT. It codes for CASSYNRDRENSNQPQHF.

Comments on this clonotype: It may be a read error: a sequence one base away is much more abundant. This chain connects TRBV13 to TRBJ2-3; a possible D gene is TRBD2 (6 bases). This CDR3 is 15 amino acids long. Germline V gene sequence: CDR1 PRHDT, CDR2 FYEKMQ (reference sequence). The CDR3 DNA reads as TGTGCCAACAGCCCGGCGGGGCCCGGTAGGGATACGCAGTATTTT. It codes for CANSPAGPGRDTQYF. The full variable domain, completed using reference TRBV13 and TRBJ2-3, is AAGVIQSPRHLIKEKRETATLKCYPIPRHDTVYWYQQGPGQDPQFLISFYEKMQSDKGSIPDRFSAQQFSDYHSELNMSSLELGDSALYFCANSPAGPGRDTQYFGPGTRLTVL.

This clonotype was found many times. This CDR3 is CASTERTGGTEAFF. CDR3 coding DNA: TGTGCCAGTACCGAACGGACAGGGGGCACTGAAGCTTTCTTT. The rearrangement links TRBV19 to TRBJ1-1, with 10 bases fitting TRBD1. The length of the CDR3 is 14 residues. Per germline, CDR1 LNHDA and CDR2 SQIVND (reference sequence). V was pared by 7 bases and J by 4 bases, with 6 bases of the junction left unmatched.

V gene TRBV7-6 combines with J gene TRBJ1-1; the D gene is possibly TRBD1 (5 bases). The V gene lost 8 bases and the J gene lost 8 bases, with 15 bases spanning the gap. CDR1 is SGHVS and CDR2 is FNYEAQ in the germline V gene. This CDR3 has 12 amino acids. CDR3 sequence: CASGSSGTEAFF. CDR3 nucleotides: TGTGCCAGCGGCTCCAGCGGGACCGAAGCTTTCTTT.

The V and J genes are TRBV4-2 and TRBJ2-7; the D gene is possibly TRBD1 (6 bases). The CDR3 runs to 15 residues. The V and J ends lost 4 bases and 0 bases respectively, with 13 bases between them. In germline, CDR1 is LGHNA, CDR2 YNFKEQ. CDR3 sequence (DNA): TGTGCCAGCAGCCCCGGGACACTGACCTCCTACGAGCAGTACTTC. Its translation is CASSPGTLTSYEQYF.

Details on this clonotype: A much larger clone differs by one base, so this may be a read error. The chain links TRBV6-2 or TRBV6-3 to TRBJ2-5; possibly TRBD1 for D (6 bases). This CDR3 region has 14 residues. Germline CDR1 and CDR2: MNHEY and SVGEGT. In DNA form, the CDR3 reads TGTGCCGGCAGTTACTCGACAGGACGCGAGACCCAGTACTTC. The encoded protein is CAGSYSTGRETQYF.

This clonotype has more than one count but fewer than ten. This chain links TRBV20-1 with TRBJ2-7; no clear D. This CDR3 has 12 residues. V was shortened by 0 bases and J by 3 bases, with 6 bases between the two germline ends. The germline CDR1 and CDR2 sequences are DFQATT and SNEGSKA (reference sequence). For the CDR3, the DNA is TGCAGTGCTAGAGAGTTGGACTACGAGCAGTACTTC. Residues: CSARELDYEQYF.

This clonotype was seen only a few times. The genes are TRBV27 and TRBJ2-3, with a weak D call TRBD1 (6 bases). This CDR3 has 16 amino acids. Trimming left V 2 bases short and J 4 bases short, with 16 bases between. CDR1 and CDR2 from the germline V gene are MNHEY and SMNVEV (reference sequence). CDR3 sequence: CASSLGLGAPADTQYF. The CDR3 bases are TGTGCCAGCAGTTTAGGTCTGGGGGCGCCGGCAGATACGCAGTATTTT.

V and J are TRBV27 and TRBJ2-7; D is unclear. Trimming shortened V by 4 bases and J by 2 bases, and 15 bases separated the two germline ends. This CDR3 has 15 residues. Germline lookup yields CDR1 MNHEY and CDR2 SMNVEV (reference sequence). The CDR3 is CASSSDPGSAYEQYF. In DNA, the CDR3 is TGTGCCAGCAGTTCGGACCCCGGATCCGCCTACGAGCAGTACTTC.

This clonotype was recorded many times. This chain uses TRBV20-1 with TRBJ2-7, with no clear D. This CDR3 contains 13 residues. Germline loops: CDR1 DFQATT, CDR2 SNEGSKA (reference sequence). V gave up 2 bases and J gave up 3 bases, with 11 bases separating them. CDR3 bases: TGCAGTGCTAGAAACGTGTTCGGCTACGAGCAGTACTTC. Protein: CSARNVFGYEQYF.

Comments on this clonotype: A much larger clone differs by one base, so this may be a read error. The gene calls are TRBV7-6 and TRBJ2-3; either TRBD1 or TRBD2 may fit D (5 bases each). Germline V CDR1 and CDR2: SGHVS, FNYEAQ. The CDR3 sequence is 14 residues long. In nucleotides, the CDR3 is TGTGCCGGCAGCTTAGGACACGGGGCAGATACGCAGTATTTT. Residues: CAGSLGHGADTQYF.